What follows are 18 T cell receptor beta chains derived from one specimen sequenced in a study of cytomegalovirus exposure and HLA in healthy donors. The PCR had 60 Vbeta and 13 Jbeta primers. Method: immunoSEQ multiplex PCR; TCRdb's copy keeps in-frame clones and lacks some. The sample includes around 190,000 clones, around 77% of them seen just once. Sample: PBMCs. Source of these receptors: a man aged 55 to 70 in good health and CMV-seronegative.

The rearrangement links TRBV6-5 to TRBJ2-2; D is unclear. Germline V lookup: CDR1 MNHEY, CDR2 SVGAGI. Trimming removed 7 bases from V and 2 bases from J, with 8 bases in between. This CDR3 region has 13 residues. CDR3 residues: CASIDTNTGELFF. The CDR3 nucleotides are TGTGCCAGCATTGACACTAACACCGGGGAGCTGTTTTTT.

This clone occurred once. This chain links TRBV7-8 with TRBJ2-7; maybe TRBD2 (5 bases). The CDR3 is made up of 14 amino acids. Germline V gene sequence: CDR1 SGHVS, CDR2 FQNEAQ. The V end lost 5 bases, the J end lost 3 bases, and 14 bases lay between the germline ends. CDR3 protein: CASSPGLGNYEQYF. CDR3 sequence (DNA): TGTGCCAGCAGCCCCGGACTGGGCAACTACGAGCAGTACTTC.

This rearrangement joins TRBV7-2 to TRBJ1-5, with D possibly TRBD1 on 5 matching bases. Trimming left V 1 base short and J 6 bases short, with 13 bases between. The CDR3 has 15 residues. Looked up from germline, CDR1 is SGHTA and CDR2 is FQGNSA. CDR3 nucleotide sequence: TGTGCCAGCAGCTTAGTGACGGGGGTATCTCAGCCCCAGCATTTT. It yields the protein CASSLVTGVSQPQHF.

This chain joins TRBV5-1 and TRBJ1-1, with D tentatively TRBD1 (6 bases). This CDR3 is built from 14 residues. Trimming removed 5 bases from V and 3 bases from J, with 14 bases in between. Germline V gene sequence: CDR1 SGHRS, CDR2 YFSETQ. The CDR3 nucleotides are TGCGCCAGCAGTTCTCAGGGGCGCGACACTGAAGCTTTCTTT. It is translated as CASSSQGRDTEAFF.

In DNA, the CDR3 is TGCGCCAGCAGCTTGGAGCCCGCTCGGACAGGGTTATCGCACACCATATATTTT. Amino acid sequence: CASSLEPARTGLSHTIYF. The J gene is TRBJ1-3, the V gene TRBV5-1; 8 positions match TRBD1. The CDR3 covers 18 residues. Germline CDR1 and CDR2: SGHRS and YFSETQ. The ends lost 0 bases at V and 8 bases at J; junction bases unmatched: 16.

This clone was counted between two and nine times. This sequence joins TRBV19 and TRBJ2-7, with 7 bases matching TRBD1. Germline assignment: CDR1 LNHDA and CDR2 SQIVND (reference sequence). This CDR3 contains 14 residues. J gave up 2 bases and V 5 bases, and 6 bases lay outside the gene matches. Written as DNA, the CDR3 is TGTGCCAGTAGTTCCCGGGACAGCGCCTACGAGCAGTACTTC. This gives the protein CASSSRDSAYEQYF.

Of note for this clone: This sample includes further DNA sequences coding for the same CDR3. V and J are TRBV29-1 and TRBJ2-3; D ambiguous. Germline assignment: CDR1 SQVTM and CDR2 ANQGSEA. Trimming removed 6 bases from V and 0 bases from J, with 13 bases in between. This CDR3 comprises 14 residues. The CDR3 is CSVGSRLSTDTQYF. The CDR3 nucleotides read TGCAGCGTCGGCAGCCGACTGAGCACAGATACGCAGTATTTT.

This clone came up a few times. This chain's CDR3 is CASSLGRIEKLFF. The CDR3 nucleotides are TGTGCCAGCAGCTTAGGGAGAATTGAAAAACTGTTTTTT. The V and J genes are TRBV7-9 and TRBJ1-4; no clear D gene. There are 13 residues in the CDR3. Germline V gene sequence: CDR1 SEHNR, CDR2 FQNEAQ (reference sequence). V was trimmed by 1 base and J by 7 bases, leaving 7 bases between them.

This clone has a single count. The J gene is TRBJ1-1, the V gene TRBV5-1; perhaps TRBD1 as D (5 bases). The length of the CDR3 is 16 residues. V was cut by 3 bases and J by 1 base, with 16 bases left in between. Germline assignment: CDR1 SGHRS and CDR2 YFSETQ. CDR3 residues: CASSSDIATSNTEAFF. CDR3 in DNA: TGCGCCAGCAGCTCGGACATAGCCACATCGAACACTGAAGCTTTCTTT.

Turning to this clone: An end of the junction does not agree with germline; a read error may underlie this. The CDR3 DNA reads TGTGCCAGCCGGGACAGGGGGCTCGATTCACCCCTCAACTTT. Translated, it gives CASRDRGLDSPLNF. V usage is TRBV9 and J usage is TRBJ1-6, with 12 bases lining up with TRBD1. CDR3 size: 14 residues. Germline V gene data show CDR1 as SGDLS and CDR2 as YYNGEE.

V usage is TRBV2 and J usage is TRBJ2-1; TRBD2 is a possible D gene (5 bases). Trimming removed 11 bases at V and 0 bases at J, with 11 bases between. This CDR3 region has 13 residues. The germline gives CDR1 SNHLY, CDR2 FYNNEI. The CDR3 DNA reads TGTGCCTCGGGGAAGGTCTCCTACAATGAGCAGTTCTTC. Protein product: CASGKVSYNEQFF.

The chain employs TRBV6-6 and TRBJ2-5, with unresolved D. Germline V lookup: CDR1 MNHNY, CDR2 SVGAGI (reference sequence). Trimming cost V 5 bases and J 3 bases, with 4 bases left between them. The CDR3 is 11 amino acids. CDR3 residues: CASSQKETQYF. The CDR3 coding sequence is TGTGCCAGCAGTCAAAAAGAGACCCAGTACTTC.

This chain uses TRBV5-1 with TRBJ2-2, with 10 bases matching TRBD1. V lost 4 bases, J lost 1 base, and 4 bases stayed unmatched. The CDR3 contains 16 residues. Germline V gene lookup returns CDR1 SGHRS and CDR2 YFSETQ. This chain's CDR3 is CASSPGQGENTGELFF. DNA of the CDR3: TGCGCCAGCAGCCCCGGACAGGGGGAGAACACCGGGGAGCTGTTTTTT.

J is TRBJ1-3 and V is TRBV29-1, with D perhaps TRBD1 (6 bases). The germline CDR1 and CDR2 sequences are SQVTM and ANQGSEA. The CDR3 length is 13 residues. The ends were cut back, 7 bases at V and 0 bases at J, with 10 bases in the middle. CDR3 DNA sequence: TGCAGCGCGGACAGTAACTCTGGAAACACCATATATTTT. Protein: CSADSNSGNTIYF.

This clone was seen a handful of times. J is TRBJ2-3 and V is TRBV27, with D hard to call. The V and J ends lost 5 bases and 4 bases respectively, with 10 bases between them. The CDR3 runs to 13 residues. Germline CDR1 MNHEY, CDR2 SMNVEV (reference sequence). The CDR3 nucleotides are TGTGCCAGCAGTCCCCCCTTGTCAGATACGCAGTATTTT. It yields the protein CASSPPLSDTQYF.

This chain links TRBV2 with TRBJ2-2; possibly TRBD2 for D (7 bases). Per germline, CDR1 SNHLY and CDR2 FYNNEI. The V end was cut by 5 bases, the J end by 3 bases, with 16 bases between. The CDR3 loop spans 16 amino acids. This CDR3 is CASSPRGGGDTGELFF. The CDR3 DNA reads TGTGCCAGCAGTCCTAGGGGAGGGGGGGACACCGGGGAGCTGTTTTTT.

This rearrangement joins TRBV5-1 to TRBJ2-2; D not certain. Germline V lookup: CDR1 SGHRS, CDR2 YFSETQ. CDR3 length equals 15 residues. Trimming removed 0 bases at V and 4 bases at J, with 10 bases between. CDR3 amino acids: CASSLVGSITGELFF. DNA for the CDR3: TGCGCCAGCAGCTTGGTGGGCTCGATCACCGGGGAGCTGTTTTTT. Together with reference TRBV5-1 and TRBJ2-2, the CDR3 gives the full variable domain: KAGVTQTPRYLIKTRGQQVTLSCSPISGHRSVSWYQQTPGQGLQFLFEYFSETQRNKGNFPGRFSGRQFSNSRSEMNVSTLELGDSALYLCASSLVGSITGELFFGEGSRLTVL.

With respect to this clone: Relative to the germline gene, one junction end is altered; a read error may explain this. V is TRBV7-9 and J is TRBJ2-6; possibly TRBD1 for D (6 bases). The CDR3 sequence is 18 residues long. Per germline, CDR1 SEHNR and CDR2 FQNEAQ (reference sequence). The CDR3: CSSSLSPGAYSGANVLTF. CDR3 bases: TGTTCCAGCAGCTTATCCCCAGGGGCCTACTCTGGGGCCAACGTCCTGACTTTC.